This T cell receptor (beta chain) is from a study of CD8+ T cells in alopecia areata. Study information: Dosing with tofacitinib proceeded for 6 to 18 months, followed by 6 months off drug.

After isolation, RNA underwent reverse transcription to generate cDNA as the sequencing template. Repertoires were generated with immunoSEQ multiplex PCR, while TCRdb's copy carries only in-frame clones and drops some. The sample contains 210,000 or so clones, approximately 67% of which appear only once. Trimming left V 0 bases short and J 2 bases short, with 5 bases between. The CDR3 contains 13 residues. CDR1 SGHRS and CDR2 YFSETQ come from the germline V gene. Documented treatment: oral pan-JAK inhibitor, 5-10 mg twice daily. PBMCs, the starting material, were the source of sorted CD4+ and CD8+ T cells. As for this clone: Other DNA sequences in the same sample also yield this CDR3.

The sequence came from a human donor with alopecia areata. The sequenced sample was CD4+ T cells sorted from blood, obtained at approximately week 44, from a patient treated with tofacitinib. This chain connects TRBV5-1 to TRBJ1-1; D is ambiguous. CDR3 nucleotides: TGCGCCAGCAGCTTGGAGGTTAACACTGAAGCTTTCTTT. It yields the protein CASSLEVNTEAFF.